This TCR beta chain was recovered during a study of blood T cell repertoires in COVID-19. Across the whole study: Material from acute and convalescent COVID-19 was sourced from the United States, Italy and Spain. In each case, the material was cDNA or gDNA derived from T cells, B-cell-depleted T cells, or PBMCs.

V shed 3 bases and J shed 0 bases, with 8 bases lying between them. The CDR3 is 14 amino acids. Germline CDR1 and CDR2: DFQATT and SNEGSKA (reference sequence). Per the study methods: Counts of nucleated cells, estimated from reference gene primer amplification, were obtained. Sequenced by immunoSEQ multiplex PCR; TCRdb stores in-frame clones only, minus some. V, J and clone size reflect that table, while D and trimming were determined from the DNA. The sample holds about 240,000 clones, roughly 87% seen once. Sequenced sample: peripheral blood. This clonotype was obtained from a man in his 60s who had recovered from COVID-19. The chain links TRBV20-1 to TRBJ2-2, with D maybe TRBD2 (5 bases). The CDR3 reads CSASKLANTGELFF. CDR3 sequence (DNA): TGCAGTGCTAGTAAACTAGCGAACACCGGGGAGCTGTTTTTT.